What follows are 11 T cell receptor beta chains derived from one specimen sequenced in a study of OX40 agonist ivuxolimab in advanced cancers. Generated by immunoSEQ multiplex PCR, the TCRdb table keeps only in-frame clones and is missing some. The sample consists of 100,000 to 150,000 clones, approximately 94% of them appearing once. Source: CD4+ or CD8+ T cells sorted from blood, taken in a trial of the OX40 agonist ivuxolimab. The receptors were sampled from an adult with an advanced solid tumor such as melanoma, head and neck, liver or kidney cancer.

V usage is TRBV4-3 and J usage is TRBJ1-3; 7 bases line up with TRBD1. The germline V gene has CDR1 LGHNA and CDR2 YSLEER. J lost 4 bases, V lost 5 bases, and 11 bases had no gene match. The CDR3 is 16 amino acids. The chain's CDR3 is CASSSSVRGGGNTIYF. The CDR3 nucleotides read TGCGCCAGCAGCTCCTCTGTAAGAGGGGGCGGAAACACCATATATTTT.

The V gene is TRBV28, the J gene TRBJ1-2; a possible D gene is TRBD1 (5 bases). Germline V gives CDR1 MDHEN, CDR2 SYDVKM. V gave up 5 bases and J gave up 4 bases, with 20 bases separating them. This CDR3 region has 16 residues. The CDR3 sequence: CASSPGSGNSGYGYTF. The CDR3 nucleotides read TGTGCCAGCAGTCCGGGATCAGGGAATTCCGGCTATGGCTACACCTTC.

The J gene is TRBJ2-7, the V gene TRBV5-8; the match to TRBD1 covers 10 bases. Germline CDR1 is SGHTS and CDR2 is YDEGEE. This CDR3 is built from 15 residues. With 4 bases clipped from V and 6 bases from J, the junction kept 10 bases outside the gene matches. This chain's CDR3 is CASSATGTGVSEQYF. The CDR3 coding sequence is TGTGCCAGCAGCGCTACCGGGACAGGGGTATCCGAGCAGTACTTC.

The rearrangement links TRBV7-2 to TRBJ2-7; the D gene is possibly TRBD1 (7 bases). The length of the CDR3 is 18 residues. In germline, CDR1 is SGHTA, CDR2 FQGNSA. The germline V and J ends were trimmed by 2 bases and 2 bases, with 22 bases remaining between them. In nucleotides, the CDR3 is TGTGCCAGCAGCTTAAGGGGGCGGGAACGTCAATTGACCTACGAGCAGTACTTC. Its protein product is CASSLRGRERQLTYEQYF.

The rearrangement links TRBV7-2 to TRBJ1-2; tentatively, D is TRBD1 (6 bases). CDR3 length equals 14 residues. CDR1 and CDR2 (germline): SGHTA, FQGNSA. The V and J ends lost 4 bases and 4 bases respectively, with 13 bases between them. The CDR3 DNA reads TGTGCCAGCAGCTGGAACCCGGACAGCTATGGCTACACCTTC. This sequence encodes CASSWNPDSYGYTF.

This chain joins TRBV7-6 and TRBJ2-3, with 11 bases fitting TRBD2. V gave up 2 bases and J gave up 4 bases; unmatched junction bases: 2. Germline assignment: CDR1 SGHVS and CDR2 FNYEAQ. This CDR3 is 15 amino acids long. DNA of the CDR3: TGTGCCAGCAGCTTAACTAGCGGGAGATCAGATACGCAGTATTTT. The encoded protein is CASSLTSGRSDTQYF.

The chain has TRBV7-9 and TRBJ1-2; the match to TRBD1 covers 8 bases. V lost 3 bases and J lost 9; bases outside the gene matches: 3. This CDR3 comprises 12 residues. Germline CDR1 SEHNR, CDR2 FQNEAQ (reference sequence). CDR3 sequence (DNA): TGTGCCAGCAGCTTTCAGGGGGCTAGCTACACCTTC. Amino acids: CASSFQGASYTF.

This sequence joins TRBV6-4 and TRBJ1-2; weak D call: TRBD1 (6 bases). Germline lookup yields CDR1 MRHNA and CDR2 SNTAGT. Trimming left V 9 bases short and J 7 bases short, with 12 bases between. There are 11 residues in the CDR3. The CDR3 region is CARQGLAGYTF. The CDR3 DNA reads TGTGCCAGACAGGGATTAGCTGGCTACACCTTC.

The rearrangement joins TRBV7-2 to TRBJ1-6; D might be TRBD1 (5 bases). This CDR3 comprises 18 residues. CDR1 and CDR2 (germline): SGHTA, FQGNSA. V was shortened by 0 bases and J by 0 bases, with 12 bases between the two germline ends. The chain's CDR3 is CASSLAKVGGSYNSPLHF. Here the CDR3 DNA reads TGTGCCAGCAGCTTAGCCAAGGTGGGGGGCTCCTATAATTCACCCCTCCACTTT.

The rearrangement joins TRBV19 to TRBJ2-7; D is undetermined. Germline V lookup: CDR1 LNHDA, CDR2 SQIVND (reference sequence). V dropped 7 bases and J dropped 3 bases, with 16 bases sitting between them. The CDR3 is 14 amino acids. In nucleotides, the CDR3 is TGTGCCAGTATCCTAGGTGCCTCCCACTACGAGCAGTACTTC. Translation: CASILGASHYEQYF.

Only one count was recorded for this clone. The CDR3 loop reads CASSPQGVDQPQHF. The CDR3 DNA reads as TGTGCCAGCAGCCCTCAGGGGGTAGATCAGCCCCAGCATTTT. V is TRBV7-2 and J is TRBJ1-5; the match to TRBD1 covers 7 bases. J lost 5 bases, V lost 5 bases, and 6 bases had no gene match. This CDR3 comprises 14 residues. Germline V gene sequence: CDR1 SGHTA, CDR2 FQGNSA.